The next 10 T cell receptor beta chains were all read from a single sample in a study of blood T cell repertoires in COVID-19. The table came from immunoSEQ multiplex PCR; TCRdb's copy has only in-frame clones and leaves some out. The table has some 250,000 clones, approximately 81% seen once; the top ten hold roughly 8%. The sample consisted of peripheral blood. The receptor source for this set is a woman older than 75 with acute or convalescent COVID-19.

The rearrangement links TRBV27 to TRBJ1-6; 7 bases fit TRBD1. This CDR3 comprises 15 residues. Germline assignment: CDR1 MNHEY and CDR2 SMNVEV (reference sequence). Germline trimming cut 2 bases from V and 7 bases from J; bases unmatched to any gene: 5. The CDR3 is CASSLQGQLNSPLHF. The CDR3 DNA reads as TGTGCCAGCAGTTTACAGGGACAGCTCAATTCACCCCTCCACTTT.

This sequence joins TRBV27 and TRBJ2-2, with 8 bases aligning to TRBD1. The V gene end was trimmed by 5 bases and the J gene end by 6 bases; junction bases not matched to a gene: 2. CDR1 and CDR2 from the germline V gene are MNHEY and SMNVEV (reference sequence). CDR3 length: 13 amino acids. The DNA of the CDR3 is TGTGCCAGCAGTCCGGACAGGGCCGGGGAGCTGTTTTTT. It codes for CASSPDRAGELFF.

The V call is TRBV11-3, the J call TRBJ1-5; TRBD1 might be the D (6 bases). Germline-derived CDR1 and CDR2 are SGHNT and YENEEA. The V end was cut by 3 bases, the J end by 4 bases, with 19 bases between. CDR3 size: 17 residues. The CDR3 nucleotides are TGTGCCAGCAGCTTTTGGCAGGGGAAGATTTGGAATCAGCCCCAGCATTTT. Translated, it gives CASSFWQGKIWNQPQHF.

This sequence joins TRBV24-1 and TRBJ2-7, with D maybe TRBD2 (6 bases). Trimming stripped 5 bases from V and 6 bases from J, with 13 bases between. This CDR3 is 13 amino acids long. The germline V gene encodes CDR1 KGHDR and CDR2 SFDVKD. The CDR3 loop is CATSARLGGEQYF. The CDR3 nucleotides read TGTGCCACCAGTGCCCGACTAGGTGGCGAGCAGTACTTC.

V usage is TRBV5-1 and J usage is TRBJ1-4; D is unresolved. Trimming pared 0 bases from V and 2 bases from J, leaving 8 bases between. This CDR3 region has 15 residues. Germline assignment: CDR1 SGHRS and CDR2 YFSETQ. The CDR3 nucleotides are TGCGCCAGCAGCTTGGGGGCTAACACTAATGAAAAACTGTTTTTT. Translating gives CASSLGANTNEKLFF.

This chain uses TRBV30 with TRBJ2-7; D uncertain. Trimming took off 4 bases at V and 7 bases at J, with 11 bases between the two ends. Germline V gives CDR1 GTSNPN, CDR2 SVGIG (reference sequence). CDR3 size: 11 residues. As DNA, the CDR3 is TGTGCCTGGAATAAACTCGGTGAGCAGTACTTC. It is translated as CAWNKLGEQYF.

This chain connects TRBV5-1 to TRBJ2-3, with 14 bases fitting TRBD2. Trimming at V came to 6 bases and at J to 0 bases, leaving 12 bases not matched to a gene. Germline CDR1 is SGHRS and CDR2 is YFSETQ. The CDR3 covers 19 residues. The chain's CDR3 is CASTRLWTSGGSSTDTQYF. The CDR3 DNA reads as TGCGCCAGCACCCGGTTGTGGACTAGCGGGGGGTCGAGCACAGATACGCAGTATTTT.

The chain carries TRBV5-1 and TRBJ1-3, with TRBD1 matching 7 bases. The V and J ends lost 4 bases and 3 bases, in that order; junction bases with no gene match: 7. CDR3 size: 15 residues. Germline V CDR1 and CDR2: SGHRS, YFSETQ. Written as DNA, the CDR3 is TGCGCCAGCAGCATTACCGGGACAGTTGGAAACACCATATATTTT. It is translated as CASSITGTVGNTIYF.

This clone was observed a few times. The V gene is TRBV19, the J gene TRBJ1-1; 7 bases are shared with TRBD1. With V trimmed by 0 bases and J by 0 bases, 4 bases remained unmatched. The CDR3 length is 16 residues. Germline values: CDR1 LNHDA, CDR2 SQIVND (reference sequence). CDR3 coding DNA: TGTGCCAGTAGTATAGAAAGGGGGCAGCTGAACACTGAAGCTTTCTTT. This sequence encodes CASSIERGQLNTEAFF.

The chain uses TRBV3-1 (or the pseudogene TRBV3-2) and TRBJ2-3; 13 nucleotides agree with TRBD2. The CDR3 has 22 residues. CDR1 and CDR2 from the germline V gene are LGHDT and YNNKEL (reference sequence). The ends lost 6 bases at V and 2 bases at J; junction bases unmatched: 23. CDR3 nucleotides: TGTGCCAGCAGTCGACCGAGACACACTAGCGGGGGGGACTCTTCAAACACAGATACGCAGTATTTT. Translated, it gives CASSRPRHTSGGDSSNTDTQYF.